This entry lists 24 T cell receptor beta chains sequenced from one sample in a study of cytomegalovirus exposure and HLA in healthy donors. PCR used 60 Vbeta primers and 13 Jbeta primers. Some clones are missing from TCRdb's copy, which holds only in-frame ones; the method was immunoSEQ multiplex PCR. The sample includes 150,000 or so clones, 75% of them seen just once. Material: PBMCs. The receptors here all came from a man younger than 30 in good health and CMV-seropositive.

This sequence joins TRBV15 and TRBJ1-1; D gene unclear. CDR3 length: 15 residues. Germline CDR1 reads LNHNV; CDR2 reads YYDKDF (reference sequence). Trimming shortened V by 2 bases and J by 1 base, and 11 bases separated the two germline ends. This CDR3 is CATSRSTTTNTEAFF. The CDR3 coding sequence is TGTGCCACCAGCAGATCGACAACCACGAACACTGAAGCTTTCTTT.

The chain joins TRBV27 to TRBJ1-2; possible D gene TRBD1, 5 bases. The V gene's germline CDR1 is MNHEY and CDR2 SMNVEV (reference sequence). Trimming removed 11 bases at V and 0 bases at J, with 13 bases between. This CDR3 contains 13 residues. CDR3 sequence (DNA): TGTGCCTTGATCGGGGGTTCTAACTATGGCTACACCTTC. Protein sequence: CALIGGSNYGYTF.

The chain is built from TRBV30 and TRBJ1-4; D is perhaps TRBD1 (5 bases). In germline, CDR1 is GTSNPN, CDR2 SVGIG (reference sequence). The CDR3 runs 15 residues. The germline V and J ends were trimmed by 3 bases and 4 bases, with 15 bases remaining between them. The CDR3: CAWRDRGERNEKLFF. The CDR3 DNA is TGTGCCTGGAGGGATCGGGGGGAACGTAATGAAAAACTGTTTTTT.

The V call is TRBV7-9, the J call TRBJ1-4, with D possibly TRBD1 on 6 matching bases. V shed 5 bases and J shed 3 bases, with 16 bases lying between them. This CDR3 region has 16 residues. Germline CDR1 reads SEHNR; CDR2 reads FQNEAQ (reference sequence). This CDR3 reads CASSEPVDSSNEKLFF. As DNA, the CDR3 is TGTGCCAGCAGCGAACCTGTGGACAGCTCTAATGAAAAACTGTTTTTT. The full variable domain, its missing parts supplied by reference TRBV7-9 and TRBJ1-4, is DTGVSQNPRHKITKRGQNVTFRCDPISEHNRLYWYRQTLGQGPEFLTYFQNEAQLEKSRLLSDRFSAERPKGSFSTLEIQRTEQGDSAMYLCASSEPVDSSNEKLFFGSGTQLSVL.

The rearrangement joins TRBV28 to TRBJ2-7; TRBD2 agrees at 11 bases. The V gene end was trimmed by 6 bases and the J gene end by 6 bases; junction bases not matched to a gene: 4. The CDR3 runs 13 residues. Germline V gene data show CDR1 as MDHEN and CDR2 as SYDVKM. CDR3 protein: CASSGLAGGEQYF. The CDR3 DNA is TGTGCCAGCAGCGGACTAGCGGGTGGCGAGCAGTACTTC.

The chain joins TRBV10-2 to TRBJ2-1, with D perhaps TRBD1 (6 bases). The CDR3 covers 14 residues. The germline CDR1 and CDR2 sequences are WSHSY and SAAADI. The V and J ends lost 4 bases and 4 bases respectively, with 11 bases between them. The CDR3 bases are TGCGCCAGCAGTGTGACAGGTCGGTACAATGAGCAGTTCTTC. This sequence encodes CASSVTGRYNEQFF.

This chain connects TRBV7-5 to TRBJ2-1; the table calls TRBD2, which could not be checked here. TRBV7-5 is a recognized pseudogene. This CDR3 has 17 residues. The CDR3 sequence is CARSFPRLAASYNEQFF. The CDR3 nucleotides are TGTGCCAGAAGCTTCCCCCGACTAGCGGCCTCCTACAATGAGCAGTTCTTC.

J is TRBJ1-1 and V is TRBV10-3, with a weak D call TRBD1 (6 bases). The CDR3 totals 13 residues. The V end lost 3 bases, the J end lost 5 bases, and 10 bases lay between the germline ends. In germline, CDR1 is ENHRY, CDR2 SYGVKD. CDR3 sequence: CAISEQGRTEAFF. CDR3 bases: TGTGCCATCAGTGAACAGGGAAGGACTGAAGCTTTCTTT.

V gene TRBV29-1 combines with J gene TRBJ2-3, with 13 positions matching TRBD2. This CDR3 has 17 residues. Germline lookup yields CDR1 SQVTM and CDR2 ANQGSEA. V shed 4 bases, J shed 0 bases, and the junction held 7 bases outside the gene matches. The DNA for the CDR3 is TGCAGCGTTGTTAGGACTAGCGGGAGACGGAGCACAGATACGCAGTATTTT. Amino acid sequence: CSVVRTSGRRSTDTQYF.

The V call is TRBV27, the J call TRBJ1-5; 7 nucleotides align to TRBD1. The CDR3 length is 16 residues. With 2 bases clipped from V and 3 bases from J, the junction kept 7 bases outside the gene matches. Per the germline V gene, CDR1 is MNHEY and CDR2 is SMNVEV (reference sequence). CDR3 in DNA: TGTGCCAGCAGTTTAAACCAGGGACAGATCAATCAGCCCCAGCATTTT. Its protein product is CASSLNQGQINQPQHF.

The chain uses TRBV18 and TRBJ2-5, with 11 bases fitting TRBD2. Germline CDR1 KGHSH, CDR2 LQKENI. The V segment lost 2 bases and the J segment 3 bases; nucleotides outside the gene matches: 5. The CDR3 has 16 residues. Here the CDR3 DNA reads TGTGCCAGCTCACCATTAAATAGCGGGAGGGAAGAGACCCAGTACTTC. It codes for CASSPLNSGREETQYF.

This chain connects TRBV11-2 to TRBJ2-5, with 8 bases identical to TRBD2. CDR1 and CDR2 (germline): SGHAT, FQNNGV. The CDR3 is 17 residues long. V lost 2 bases and J lost 2; bases outside the gene matches: 10. CDR3 nucleotide sequence: TGTGCCAGCAGCTTAAGGCGGGAGGTGGGGGGGCAAGAGACCCAGTACTTC. Protein: CASSLRREVGGQETQYF.

The chain is built from TRBV28 and TRBJ2-3, with D perhaps TRBD1 (5 bases). This CDR3 spans 12 amino acids. V lost 4 bases and J 6 bases, leaving 8 bases between the germline ends. CDR1 and CDR2 (germline): MDHEN, SYDVKM. The CDR3 nucleotides read TGTGCCAGCAGTTCTAACAGGGATACGCAGTATTTT. Its translation is CASSSNRDTQYF. The complete variable domain, with remaining parts taken from reference TRBV28 and TRBJ2-3, reads DVKVTQSSRYLVKRTGEKVFLECVQDMDHENMFWYRQDPGLGLRLIYFSYDVKMKEKGDIPEGYSVSREKKERFSLILESASTNQTSMYLCASSSNRDTQYFGPGTRLTVL.

The V gene is TRBV5-5, the J gene TRBJ2-7; 9 bases fit TRBD2. Germline CDR1 is SGHKS and CDR2 is YYEKEE (reference sequence). V was pared by 0 bases and J by 6 bases, with 4 bases of the junction left unmatched. CDR3 length equals 14 residues. CDR3 region: CASSLELAGPEQYF. The DNA of the CDR3 is TGTGCCAGCAGCTTGGAGCTAGCGGGACCCGAGCAGTACTTC.

This clone was picked up a small number of times. The chain combines TRBV14 with TRBJ2-7, with D perhaps TRBD1 (6 bases). This CDR3 comprises 15 residues. From germline, CDR1 is SGHDN and CDR2 FVKESK. Trimming removed 0 bases at V and 7 bases at J, with 16 bases between. The CDR3 DNA follows: TGTGCCAGCAGCCAAGATTCGCAGGGGTTAAGGGAGCAGTACTTC. This gives the protein CASSQDSQGLREQYF.

This clone was counted a few times. The rearrangement uses TRBV19 and TRBJ1-1; no reliable D call. This CDR3 comprises 13 residues. V lost 7 bases, J lost 0 bases, and 9 bases lay in between. The germline V gene encodes CDR1 LNHDA and CDR2 SQIVND (reference sequence). CDR3 coding DNA: TGTGCCAGTACCAAGTCTATGAACACTGAAGCTTTCTTT. Its protein is CASTKSMNTEAFF.

The CDR3: CASSFLAGHTDTQYF. The CDR3 coding sequence is TGTGCCAGCAGCTTCTTAGCGGGGCACACAGATACGCAGTATTTT. J is TRBJ2-3 and V is TRBV11-2; 8 bases line up with TRBD2. Trimming took 3 bases from V and 2 from J; bases not matched to a gene: 4. The CDR3 is 15 amino acids. Germline CDR1 reads SGHAT; CDR2 reads FQNNGV.

This clone turned up a few times. The chain employs TRBV7-6 and TRBJ2-3; D is possibly TRBD2 (6 bases). The germline V gene has CDR1 SGHVS and CDR2 FNYEAQ. V was cut by 5 bases and J by 6 bases, with 15 bases left in between. This CDR3 region has 14 residues. This CDR3 is CASSLGGGLDTQYF. CDR3 nucleotide sequence: TGTGCCAGCAGCCTAGGTGGGGGACTGGATACGCAGTATTTT.

This chain connects TRBV7-8 to TRBJ2-3, with 7 bases lining up with TRBD2. The CDR3 is 14 amino acids. Germline values: CDR1 SGHVS, CDR2 FQNEAQ. V shed 2 bases and J 6 bases; nucleotides not matched to a gene: 5. The CDR3 loop reads CASSLKRDLDTQYF. Written as DNA, the CDR3 is TGTGCCAGCAGCTTAAAGCGGGACCTGGATACGCAGTATTTT.

The rearrangement links TRBV7-7 to TRBJ2-7, with 11 bases identical to TRBD2. Looked up from germline, CDR1 is SSHAT and CDR2 is FNYEAQ (reference sequence). After removal of 5 bases from V and 3 bases from J, the junction contained 18 bases not matched to a gene. The CDR3 is 19 amino acids. The CDR3, as DNA: TGTGCCAGCAGCCCCACACCTCTAGCGGGAGGCAAGTCCAACTACGAGCAGTACTTC. Translation: CASSPTPLAGGKSNYEQYF.

The chain uses TRBV2 and TRBJ1-2; D gene uncertain. CDR3 size: 13 residues. Trimming removed 5 bases at V and 5 bases at J, with 12 bases between. The V gene's germline CDR1 is SNHLY and CDR2 FYNNEI. The CDR3 nucleotides read TGTGCCAGCAGTACGCAGGCATCGTATGGCTACACCTTC. Translation: CASSTQASYGYTF.

V is TRBV6-5 and J is TRBJ2-3; TRBD2 matches at 7 bases. CDR3 length equals 13 residues. Germline loops: CDR1 MNHEY, CDR2 SVGAGI. The V gene end was trimmed by 11 bases and the J gene end by 1 base; junction bases not matched to a gene: 6. CDR3 nucleotides: TGTGCCGCGGGGAGGGAGGGCACAGATACGCAGTATTTT. Residues: CAAGREGTDTQYF.

The V call is TRBV27, the J call TRBJ1-5, with D possibly TRBD1 on 5 matching bases. CDR3 length equals 15 residues. Germline loops: CDR1 MNHEY, CDR2 SMNVEV (reference sequence). Trimming left V 6 bases short and J 7 bases short, with 19 bases between. The CDR3 coding sequence is TGTGCCAGCAGCCCCGGGCCCGGGGGTCAGCAGCCCCAGCATTTT. Amino acid sequence: CASSPGPGGQQPQHF.

The rearrangement uses TRBV5-1 and TRBJ2-3, with 8 bases aligning to TRBD1. This CDR3 has 17 amino acids. The V and J ends lost 2 bases and 2 bases, in that order; junction bases with no gene match: 10. Looked up from germline, CDR1 is SGHRS and CDR2 is YFSETQ. CDR3 in amino acids: CASSLGISQGATDTQYF. The DNA for the CDR3 is TGCGCCAGCAGCTTAGGAATTAGCCAGGGGGCCACAGATACGCAGTATTTT.